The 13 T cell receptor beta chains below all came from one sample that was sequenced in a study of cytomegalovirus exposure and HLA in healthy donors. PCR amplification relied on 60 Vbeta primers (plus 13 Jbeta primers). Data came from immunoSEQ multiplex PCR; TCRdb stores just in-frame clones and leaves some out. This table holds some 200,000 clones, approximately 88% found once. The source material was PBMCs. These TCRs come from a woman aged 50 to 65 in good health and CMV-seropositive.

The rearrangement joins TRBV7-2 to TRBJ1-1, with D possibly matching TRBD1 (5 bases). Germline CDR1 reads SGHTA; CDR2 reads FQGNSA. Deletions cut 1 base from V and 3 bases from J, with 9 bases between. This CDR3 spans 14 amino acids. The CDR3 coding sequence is TGTGCCAGCAGCTTAGTTCCGGGGGACACTGAAGCTTTCTTT. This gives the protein CASSLVPGDTEAFF.

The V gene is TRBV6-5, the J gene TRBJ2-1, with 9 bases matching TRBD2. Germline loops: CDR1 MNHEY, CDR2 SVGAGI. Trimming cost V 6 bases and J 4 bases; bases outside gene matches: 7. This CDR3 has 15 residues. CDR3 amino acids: CASSPRLAEYNEQFF. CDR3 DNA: TGTGCCAGCAGCCCTCGACTAGCGGAGTACAATGAGCAGTTCTTC.

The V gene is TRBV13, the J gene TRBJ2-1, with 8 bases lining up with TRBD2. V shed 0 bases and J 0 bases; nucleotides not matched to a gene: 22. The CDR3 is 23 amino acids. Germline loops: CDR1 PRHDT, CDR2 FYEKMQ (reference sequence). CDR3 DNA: TGTGCCAGCAGCTTAGGTCCGGGTTTGGTAGCGGGGACCGACGACGACTCCTACAATGAGCAGTTCTTC. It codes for CASSLGPGLVAGTDDDSYNEQFF.

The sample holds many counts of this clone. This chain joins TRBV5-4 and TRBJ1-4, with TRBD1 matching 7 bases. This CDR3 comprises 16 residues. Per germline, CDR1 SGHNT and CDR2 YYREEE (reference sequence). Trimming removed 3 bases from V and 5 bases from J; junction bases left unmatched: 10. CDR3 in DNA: TGTGCCAGCAGCTCCGCCACCGGGACAGAAAATGAAAAACTGTTTTTT. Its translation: CASSSATGTENEKLFF.

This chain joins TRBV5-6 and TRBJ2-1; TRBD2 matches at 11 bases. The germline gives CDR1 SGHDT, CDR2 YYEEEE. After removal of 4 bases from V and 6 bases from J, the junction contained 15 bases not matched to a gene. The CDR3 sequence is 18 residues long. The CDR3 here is CASSPRGSGGALSNEQFF. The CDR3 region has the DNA TGTGCCAGCAGCCCTCGGGGTAGCGGGGGGGCCTTAAGCAATGAGCAGTTCTTC.

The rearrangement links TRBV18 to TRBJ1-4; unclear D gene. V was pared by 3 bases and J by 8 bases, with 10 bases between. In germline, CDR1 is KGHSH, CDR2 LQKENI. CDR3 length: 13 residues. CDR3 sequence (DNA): TGTGCCAGCTCACCCCAAAAACGGGAAAAACTGTTTTTT. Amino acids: CASSPQKREKLFF.

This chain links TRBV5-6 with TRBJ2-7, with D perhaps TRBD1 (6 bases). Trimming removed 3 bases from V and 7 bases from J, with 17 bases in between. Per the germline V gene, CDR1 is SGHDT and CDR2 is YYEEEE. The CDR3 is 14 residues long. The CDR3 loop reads CASSSLTGFGEQYF. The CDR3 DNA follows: TGTGCCAGCAGCTCACTGACAGGTTTCGGGGAGCAGTACTTC.

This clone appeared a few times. The CDR3 coding sequence is TGTGCCAGCAGTGAATCAGGGGCCTCCTATAATTCACCCCTCCACTTT. As protein: CASSESGASYNSPLHF. The chain links TRBV25-1 to TRBJ1-6; TRBD1 might be the D (6 bases). V shed 1 base and J shed 0 bases, with 7 bases lying between them. In germline, CDR1 is MGHDK, CDR2 SYGVNS. The CDR3 consists of 16 residues.

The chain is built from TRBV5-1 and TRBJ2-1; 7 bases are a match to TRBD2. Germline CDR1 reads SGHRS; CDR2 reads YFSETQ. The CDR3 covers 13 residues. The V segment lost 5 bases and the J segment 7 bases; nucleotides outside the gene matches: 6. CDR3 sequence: CASRGGARNEQFF. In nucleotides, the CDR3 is TGCGCCAGCAGGGGAGGGGCGCGGAATGAGCAGTTCTTC.

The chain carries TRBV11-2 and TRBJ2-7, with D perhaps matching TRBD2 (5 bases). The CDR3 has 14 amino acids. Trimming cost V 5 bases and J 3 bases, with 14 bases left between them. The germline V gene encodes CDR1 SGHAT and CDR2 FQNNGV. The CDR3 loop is CASSESGRGYEQYF. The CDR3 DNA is TGTGCCAGCAGCGAATCAGGACGGGGCTACGAGCAGTACTTC.

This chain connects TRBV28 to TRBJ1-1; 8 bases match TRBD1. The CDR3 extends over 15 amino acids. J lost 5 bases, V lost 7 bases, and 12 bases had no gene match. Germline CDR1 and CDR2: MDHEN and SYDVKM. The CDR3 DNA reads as TGTGCCAGCAAAAATGCCGGACAGGGATCGACTGAAGCTTTCTTT. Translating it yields CASKNAGQGSTEAFF.

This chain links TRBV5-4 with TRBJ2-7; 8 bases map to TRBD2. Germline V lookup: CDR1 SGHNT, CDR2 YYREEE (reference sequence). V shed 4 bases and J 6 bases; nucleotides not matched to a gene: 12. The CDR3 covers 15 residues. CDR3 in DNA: TGTGCCAGCAGCCCGGCCGGGACTAGGAGTGGCGAGCAGTACTTC. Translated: CASSPAGTRSGEQYF.

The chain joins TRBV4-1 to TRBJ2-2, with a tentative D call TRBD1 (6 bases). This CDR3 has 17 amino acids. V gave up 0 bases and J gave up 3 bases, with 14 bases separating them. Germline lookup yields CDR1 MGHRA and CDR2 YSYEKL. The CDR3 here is CASSQDWQGKDTGELFF. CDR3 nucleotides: TGCGCCAGCAGCCAAGATTGGCAGGGGAAGGACACCGGGGAGCTGTTTTTT.